This T cell receptor beta chain was sequenced during a study of control samples from healthy donors and cancer patients. Measured with immunoSEQ multiplex PCR; TCRdb has only the in-frame clones, and not every one. The sample holds about 130,000 clones, about 88% seen once. This CDR3 is 14 amino acids long. The rearrangement uses TRBV1 and TRBJ2-7. TRBV1 is a documented pseudogene. This receptor was taken from a man in his fifties in good health. The sequencing input was blood. The DNA for the CDR3 is TGCACCAGCAGCCAAGACCTACAAGGTTACGAGCAGTACTTC. It codes for CTSSQDLQGYEQYF.